This T cell receptor (beta chain) was captured in a study of shared clonotypes between healthy human individuals. Study as a whole: The composition of the donors was two women and a few men aged 18 to 49. Study-level findings and limits: Clonotypes shared by all four donors outscored non-shared clonotypes in generation probability.

Trimming left V 6 bases short and J 5 bases short, with 17 bases between. There are 15 residues in the CDR3. CDR1 is SNHLY and CDR2 is FYNNEI in the germline V gene. On this clone itself: What it recognizes is unknown.

Researchers ran the assay at a deep level. Profiled with immunoSEQ multiplex PCR; TCRdb holds only in-frame clones, not every one. The data hold around 1.4 million clones, with about 98.5% observed a single time. This clonotype originated in a man aged 25-40 years in good health. The J gene is TRBJ2-1, the V gene TRBV2; D is tentatively TRBD1 or TRBD2 (6 bases each). The specimen was naive CD4+ T cells sorted from blood. The subset denotes: CD45RA+ positively selected. The chain's CDR3 is CASREGLHRDNEQFF. The CDR3 bases are TGTGCCAGCAGGGAGGGATTACACAGGGACAATGAGCAGTTCTTC.